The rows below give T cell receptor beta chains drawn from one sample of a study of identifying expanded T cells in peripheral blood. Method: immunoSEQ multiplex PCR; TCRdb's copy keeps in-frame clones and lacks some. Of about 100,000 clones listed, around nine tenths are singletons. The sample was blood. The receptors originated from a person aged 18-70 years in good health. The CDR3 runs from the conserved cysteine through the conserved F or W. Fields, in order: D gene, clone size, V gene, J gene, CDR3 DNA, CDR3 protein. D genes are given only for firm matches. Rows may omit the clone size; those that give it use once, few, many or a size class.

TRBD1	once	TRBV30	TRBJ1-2	TGTGCCTGGGCAGGCAGACAGGGCGCGCTCTATGGCTACACCTTC	CAWAGRQGALYGYTF
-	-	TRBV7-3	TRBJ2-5	TGTGCCAGCAGCCAAGGACAGAAAGAGACCCAGTACTTC	CASSQGQKETQYF
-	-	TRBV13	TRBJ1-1	TGTGCCAGCAACGAAATGACAGCGAACACTGAAGCTTTCTTT	CASNEMTANTEAFF
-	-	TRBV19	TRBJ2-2	TGTGCCAGTAGCTTGATAGGACAGTTGACCGGGGAGCTGTTTTTT	CASSLIGQLTGELFF
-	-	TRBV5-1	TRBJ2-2	TGCGCCAGCAGCTTGTCGGCCAGGGCTGAGGGGGAGCTGTTTTTT	CASSLSARAEGELFF
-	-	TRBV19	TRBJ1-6	TGTGCCAGTAGTTCGGTGTTGAGCTCCTATAATTCACCCCTCCACTTT	CASSSVLSSYNSPLHF
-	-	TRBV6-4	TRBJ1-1	TGTGCCAGCAGTGACTCGGGGGACGGAATCGAGACTTTCTTT	CASSDSGDGIETFF
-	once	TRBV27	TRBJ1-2	TGTGCCAGCAGTTTTGGAGGCAGGAGGGCAACCTATGGCTACACCTTC	CASSFGGRRATYGYTF
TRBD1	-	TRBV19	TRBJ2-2	TGTGCCAGTAGCCCCGGGACAGGGGGAACGTACACCGGGGAGCTGTTTTTT	CASSPGTGGTYTGELFF
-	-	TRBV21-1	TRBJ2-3	TGTGCCAGCAGCAACGAATTATTCCGAGGGGGCACAGATACGCAGTATTTT	CASSNELFRGGTDTQYF
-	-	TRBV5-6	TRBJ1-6	TGTGCCAGCAGCTTGGACCCCGGCGGGAATTCACCCCTCCACTTT	CASSLDPGGNSPLHF
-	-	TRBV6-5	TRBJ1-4	TGTGCCAGCAGTTACTCTGCAGGGGTAGACGAAAAACTGTTTTTT	CASSYSAGVDEKLFF
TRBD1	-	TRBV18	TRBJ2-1	TGTGCCAGCTCACCCCCGGGACAGGGGTTCTACAATGAGCAGTTCTTC	CASSPPGQGFYNEQFF
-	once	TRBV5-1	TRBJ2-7	TGCGCCAGCAGCTTACCTGGCGAGCAGTACTTC	CASSLPGEQYF